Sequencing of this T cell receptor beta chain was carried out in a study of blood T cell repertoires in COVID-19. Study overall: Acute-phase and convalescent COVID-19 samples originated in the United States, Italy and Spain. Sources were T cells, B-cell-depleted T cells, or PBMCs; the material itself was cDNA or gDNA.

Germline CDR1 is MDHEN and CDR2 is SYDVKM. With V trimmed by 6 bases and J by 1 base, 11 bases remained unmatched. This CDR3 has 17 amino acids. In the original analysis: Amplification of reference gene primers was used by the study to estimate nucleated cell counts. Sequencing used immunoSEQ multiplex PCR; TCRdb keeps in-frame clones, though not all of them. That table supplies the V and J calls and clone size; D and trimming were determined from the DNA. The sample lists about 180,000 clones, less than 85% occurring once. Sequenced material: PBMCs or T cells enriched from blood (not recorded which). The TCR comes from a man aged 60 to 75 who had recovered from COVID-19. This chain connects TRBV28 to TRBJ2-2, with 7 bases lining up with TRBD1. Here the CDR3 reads CASRPSPGTENTGELFF. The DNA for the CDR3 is TGTGCCAGCAGGCCAAGCCCCGGGACAGAGAACACCGGGGAGCTGTTTTTT.